The 4 T cell receptor beta chains below all came from one sample that was sequenced in a study of T cell responses to AZD1222 COVID-19 vaccine. Repertoires were generated with immunoSEQ multiplex PCR, while TCRdb's copy carries only in-frame clones and drops some. This table has 110,000 or so clones, roughly 87% appearing once. The sample in question was peripheral blood, obtained on day 0 of AZD1222 vaccination. These receptors all stem from an adult in good health.

The chain recombines TRBV7-3 with TRBJ2-3; a weak D match, TRBD2 (5 bases). The CDR3 length is 15 residues. V was shortened by 2 bases and J by 0 bases, with 9 bases between the two germline ends. CDR1 and CDR2 (germline): SGHTA, FQGTGA. The CDR3 loop reads CASSLSRTSTDTQYF. CDR3 in DNA: TGTGCCAGCAGCTTATCTAGGACTAGCACAGATACGCAGTATTTT.

The J gene is TRBJ2-1, the V gene TRBV7-2; the match to TRBD2 covers 11 bases. The CDR3 has 16 amino acids. After removal of 3 bases from V and 6 bases from J, the junction contained 7 bases not matched to a gene. Germline V gene data show CDR1 as SGHTA and CDR2 as FQGNSA. The CDR3 sequence is CASSFREGTSGNEQFF. Written as DNA, the CDR3 is TGTGCCAGCAGCTTTAGAGAGGGGACTAGCGGCAATGAGCAGTTCTTC.

Of note for this clone: The junction does not match germline at one end; this may be a read error. The rearrangement joins TRBV6-1 to TRBJ2-3, with D possibly being TRBD1 (5 bases). The CDR3 consists of 12 residues. Germline V gene data show CDR1 as MNHNS and CDR2 as SASEGT. CDR3 sequence (DNA): TGTGCCAGCGGTGACACAGGAGATACGCAGTATTTT. It specifies CASGDTGDTQYF.

The chain joins TRBV27 to TRBJ1-4, with D possibly being TRBD1 (6 bases). Deletions cut 6 bases from V and 7 bases from J, with 18 bases between. CDR3 size: 15 residues. Per the germline V gene, CDR1 is MNHEY and CDR2 is SMNVEV (reference sequence). CDR3 sequence: CASRLMGAGAEKLFF. DNA for the CDR3: TGTGCCAGCAGATTAATGGGGGCCGGGGCTGAAAAACTGTTTTTT.